These T cell receptor beta chains were read from a single sample in a study of blood T cell repertoires in COVID-19. Libraries were prepared by immunoSEQ multiplex PCR; TCRdb keeps only in-frame clonotypes and omits some of them. The sample has a few hundred thousand clones, 85% to 90% seen once; the top ten hold roughly 0.8%. Sequenced input: peripheral blood. The receptor set was obtained from a man in his thirties or forties with acute or convalescent COVID-19. Each CDR3 is given with its conserved first and last residue. D genes are given only for firm matches. Clone size is stated in some rows and not others, as once, few, many or a class when expanded.

J	D	V	size	DNA	CDR3
TRBJ2-7	NA	TRBV7-2	NA	TGTGCCAGCAGCATCGAACAGGGCCCCTACGAGCAGTACTTC	CASSIEQGPYEQYF
TRBJ1-1	NA	TRBV24-1	NA	TGTGCCACCAGTTCTATCGTCGTCGCGGCTTTCTTT	CATSSIVVAAFF
TRBJ2-1	TRBD2	TRBV19	NA	TGTGCCAGTACCGCTGGACTAGCGGGGGGGAGAGACAATGAGCAGTTCTTC	CASTAGLAGGRDNEQFF
TRBJ2-3	NA	TRBV9	NA	TGTGCCAGCAGCGTCCCGGAGGGCAACCGGCGCACAGATACGCAGTATTTT	CASSVPEGNRRTDTQYF
TRBJ2-5	NA	TRBV29-1	NA	TGCAGCGTTGTCAAGGGAGCGGAGACCCAGTACTTC	CSVVKGAETQYF
TRBJ2-7	NA	TRBV2	NA	TGTGCCACCCGAGGCGGGTTGAACTACGAGCAGTACTTC	CATRGGLNYEQYF
TRBJ1-5	NA	TRBV19	NA	TGTGCCAGTAGTATACCGGGGTGGGATCAGCCCCAGCATTTT	CASSIPGWDQPQHF
TRBJ1-2	TRBD1	TRBV4-2	NA	TGTGCCAGCAGCCATACAGGGGCCAGGACAGGGACCAACTATGGCTACACCTTC	CASSHTGARTGTNYGYTF
TRBJ1-2	NA	TRBV18	NA	TGTGCCAGCTCACCCCTCGGGGGAGGCCCCGTCTATGGCTACACCTTC	CASSPLGGGPVYGYTF
TRBJ2-4	TRBD1	TRBV11-2	NA	TGTGCCAGCAGCTCGACAGGGGCGGGTGAGGCCAAAAACATTCAGTACTTC	CASSSTGAGEAKNIQYF
TRBJ2-2	TRBD2	TRBV3-1/TRBV3-2	NA	TGTGCCAGCAGCCAAGACGGGACTAGCGGGAGTACGGAGCTGTTTTTT	CASSQDGTSGSTELFF
TRBJ1-6	NA	TRBV19	NA	TGTGCCAGTCACTATGGGTCGGTTAATTCACCCCTCCACTTT	CASHYGSVNSPLHF
TRBJ2-2	TRBD2	TRBV11-2	once	TGTGCCAGCAGCCCGCGGGGGACTAGCGGGAGACCTAACACCGGGGAGCTGTTTTTT	CASSPRGTSGRPNTGELFF
TRBJ2-7	TRBD2	TRBV6-6	NA	TGTGCCAGCAGGGGAGCGGGAGTCTACGAGCAGTACTTC	CASRGAGVYEQYF
TRBJ1-6	TRBD1	TRBV5-5	NA	TGTGCCAGCAGCATACCCGGGACAGGGAATTCACCCCTCCACTTT	CASSIPGTGNSPLHF
TRBJ2-7	TRBD2	TRBV2	NA	TGTGCCAGCGCCACGGGAGGCCGCTACGAGCAGTACTTC	CASATGGRYEQYF
TRBJ1-2	NA	TRBV5-5	NA	TGTGCCAGCAGCTTGGCCGGGATGGGCTATGGCTACACCTTC	CASSLAGMGYGYTF
TRBJ2-1	TRBD2	TRBV5-5	NA	TGTGCCAGCAGCTGGGACCTAGCGGGAGGTAGCGGTGAGCAGTTCTTC	CASSWDLAGGSGEQFF
TRBJ2-3	NA	TRBV29-1	NA	TGCAGCGTACGAACAGGGCCAGATACGCAGTATTTT	CSVRTGPDTQYF
TRBJ2-1	TRBD1	TRBV10-3	NA	TGTGCCATCAGTGGACAGGGACCAGAGCAGTTCTTC	CAISGQGPEQFF
TRBJ2-2	NA	TRBV30	NA	TGTGCCTGGATAGGGGCTTACGCCCTGGGGGAGCTGTTTTTT	CAWIGAYALGELFF
TRBJ2-2	NA	TRBV9	NA	TGTGCCAGCAGCGTATTTTATACCGGGGAGCTGTTTTTT	CASSVFYTGELFF
TRBJ2-1	TRBD1	TRBV7-9	few	TGTGCCAGCAGCAGGCTGCTGGGGACAGGTTTGTACAATGAGCAGTTCTTC	CASSRLLGTGLYNEQFF
TRBJ1-2	NA	TRBV10-1	few	TGCGCCAGCAGTGGGGGGCTGTCCTATGGCTACACCTTC	CASSGGLSYGYTF
TRBJ2-3	TRBD1	TRBV9	NA	TGTGCCAGCAGCACTCCGGGACAGCTTATCCGCAGCACAGATACGCAGTATTTT	CASSTPGQLIRSTDTQYF
TRBJ1-4	NA	TRBV5-5	NA	TGTGCCAGCAGCTCTCCAGGGGTCGGAAATGAAAAACTGTTTTTT	CASSSPGVGNEKLFF
TRBJ2-3	TRBD2	TRBV7-3	NA	TGTGCCAGCAGCTTAATTCGGCGGGGGGGGACAGATACGCAGTATTTT	CASSLIRRGGTDTQYF
TRBJ2-1	TRBD2	TRBV7-9	NA	TGTGCCAGCAGCTCCTGGCCGGGACTAGCGGGGGGAAGGGGATATGAGCAGTTCTTC	CASSSWPGLAGGRGYEQFF
TRBJ1-2	TRBD1	TRBV4-2	NA	TGTGCCAGCAGCCGTGGGACAGACTATGGCTACACCTTC	CASSRGTDYGYTF
TRBJ1-1	TRBD1	TRBV7-9	once	TGTGCCAGCAGCAGGGGACAGAAGAACACTGAAGCTTTCTTT	CASSRGQKNTEAFF
TRBJ2-3	NA	TRBV29-1	NA	TGCAGCGTTGAATCTAGCTCAGATACGCAGTATTTT	CSVESSSDTQYF
TRBJ1-2	TRBD1	TRBV6-1	NA	TGTGCCAGCAGTGAAGCGGGACAGGGGGCTAGTGGCTACACCTTC	CASSEAGQGASGYTF
TRBJ2-1	TRBD2	TRBV7-9	NA	TGTGCCAGCAGCTTAGGGTCTAGCGGGATCAATGAGCAGTTCTTC	CASSLGSSGINEQFF
TRBJ1-6	TRBD1	TRBV30	NA	TGTGCCTGGAGTCCCACGGGACAGGGAATTCCCCTCCACTTT	CAWSPTGQGIPLHF
TRBJ2-3	TRBD2	TRBV5-1	NA	TGCGCCAGCAGCGGCGGGGGGCTAGCGGGAGGGCGCGCGGATACGCAGTATTTT	CASSGGGLAGGRADTQYF
TRBJ1-6	TRBD1	TRBV5-6	NA	TGTGCCAGCAGCTTGAACAGGGGAAGGGATTCACCCCTCCACTTT	CASSLNRGRDSPLHF
TRBJ1-2	NA	TRBV7-9	NA	TGTGCCAGCAGCTTACAGGCCTATGGCTACACCTTC	CASSLQAYGYTF
TRBJ1-1	NA	TRBV28	NA	TGTGCCAGCAGTTTGGGAGGCTCGAACACTGAAGCTTTCTTT	CASSLGGSNTEAFF
TRBJ1-1	NA	TRBV27	NA	TGTGCCAGCAGGCGAACTCCGGGACAGAACACTGAAGCTTTCTTT	CASRRTPGQNTEAFF
TRBJ1-6	NA	TRBV2	NA	TGTGCCAGCAGGTATGAGGAGAATTCACCCCTCCACTTT	CASRYEENSPLHF
TRBJ1-5	NA	TRBV3-1/TRBV3-2	NA	TGTGCCAGCAGCCACTCCCCGCGCGGCAATCAGCCCCAGCATTTT	CASSHSPRGNQPQHF
TRBJ2-2	NA	TRBV11-1	once	TGTGCCAGCAGCTTTACTAGAATTCCCGGGGAGCTGTTTTTT	CASSFTRIPGELFF
TRBJ1-6	NA	TRBV7-2	NA	TGTGCCAGCAGCTTAGTTTGGGCTAATTCACCCCTCCACTTT	CASSLVWANSPLHF
TRBJ1-2	NA	TRBV29-1	NA	TGCAGCGTTGGGGGGGATCCATATGGCTACACCTTC	CSVGGDPYGYTF
TRBJ2-2	NA	TRBV2	NA	TGTGCCAGCAGGAGGGTTGGCCTGAACACCGGGGAGCTGTTTTTT	CASRRVGLNTGELFF
TRBJ2-7	TRBD1	TRBV10-3	few	TGTGCCATCGGCGACAGGGGTAAGGTCTTGGTCCACGAGCAGTACTTC	CAIGDRGKVLVHEQYF
TRBJ1-3	NA	TRBV6-5	once	TGTGCCAGCAGTTACAGGCCAGGCGGAAACACCATATATTTT	CASSYRPGGNTIYF
TRBJ2-7	NA	TRBV19	NA	TGTGCCAGTAGTGACCGCCAGGGGCTCGAGCAGTACTTC	CASSDRQGLEQYF
TRBJ1-2	NA	TRBV5-1	NA	TGCGCCAGCAGCTTAGACGGGGGCTATGGCTACACCTTC	CASSLDGGYGYTF
TRBJ2-7	NA	TRBV5-4	few	TGTGCCAGCAGCTTCTTCATTGCGAACCCTCGTCTATTATACTTC	CASSFFIANPRLLYF
TRBJ2-5	TRBD2	TRBV7-6	NA	TGTGCCAGCAGCTTAGGGACGCCTAGCGGTCGGGGTTCCCAGTACTTC	CASSLGTPSGRGSQYF
TRBJ2-7	NA	TRBV30	NA	TGTGCCTGGAGTGTAGGTCAGGGGCGACCCTACGAGCAGTACTTC	CAWSVGQGRPYEQYF
TRBJ2-6	TRBD1	TRBV19	NA	TGTGCCAGTACTAATACTCAGGGGGCAGCTGGGGCCAACGTCCTGACTTTC	CASTNTQGAAGANVLTF
TRBJ1-1	TRBD1	TRBV10-3	once	TGTGCCATCAGGGACAGGGACACTGAAGCTTTCTTT	CAIRDRDTEAFF
TRBJ2-7	TRBD2	TRBV27	NA	TGTGCCAGCAGTTTAGCAGCGGGAGGTCTTTACGAGCAGTACTTC	CASSLAAGGLYEQYF